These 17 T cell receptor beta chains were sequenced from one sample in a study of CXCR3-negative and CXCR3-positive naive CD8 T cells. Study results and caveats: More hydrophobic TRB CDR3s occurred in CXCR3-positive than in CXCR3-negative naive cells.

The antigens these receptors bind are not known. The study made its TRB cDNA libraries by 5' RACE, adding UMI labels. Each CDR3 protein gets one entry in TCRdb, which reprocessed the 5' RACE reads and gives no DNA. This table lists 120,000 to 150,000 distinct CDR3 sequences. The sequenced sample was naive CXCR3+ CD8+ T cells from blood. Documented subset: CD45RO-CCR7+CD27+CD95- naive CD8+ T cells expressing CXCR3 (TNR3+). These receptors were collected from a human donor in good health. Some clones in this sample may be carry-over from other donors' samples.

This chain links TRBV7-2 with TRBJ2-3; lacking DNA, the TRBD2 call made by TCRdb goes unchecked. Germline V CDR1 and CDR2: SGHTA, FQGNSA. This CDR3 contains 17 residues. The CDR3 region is CASRRQETSGGAYTQYF.

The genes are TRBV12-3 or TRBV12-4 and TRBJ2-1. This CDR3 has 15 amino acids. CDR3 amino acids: CASSFQAGLLNEQFF.

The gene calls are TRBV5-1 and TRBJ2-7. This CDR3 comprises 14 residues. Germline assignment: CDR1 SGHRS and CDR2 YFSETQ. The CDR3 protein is CASSWGDPGYEQYF.

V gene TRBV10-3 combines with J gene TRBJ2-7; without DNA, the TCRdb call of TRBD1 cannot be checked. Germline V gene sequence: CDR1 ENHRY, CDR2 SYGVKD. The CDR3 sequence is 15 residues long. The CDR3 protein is CAISGTDRDLYEQYF.

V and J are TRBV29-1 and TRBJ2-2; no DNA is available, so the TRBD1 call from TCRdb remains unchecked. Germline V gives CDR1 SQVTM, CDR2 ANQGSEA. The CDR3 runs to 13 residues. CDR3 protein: CSVGPANTGELFF.

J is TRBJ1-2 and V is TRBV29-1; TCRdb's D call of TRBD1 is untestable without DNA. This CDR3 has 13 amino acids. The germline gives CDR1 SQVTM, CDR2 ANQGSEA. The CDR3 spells CSVNVRGDYGYTF.

The CDR3 region is CASSPWTGYTEAFF. V gene TRBV27 combines with J gene TRBJ1-1; TCRdb outputs TRBD1, but without DNA this stays unchecked. Germline loops: CDR1 MNHEY, CDR2 SMNVEV (reference sequence). The CDR3 sequence is 14 residues long.

CDR3: CASSLSWTARFDYGYTF. The chain recombines TRBV27 with TRBJ1-2; TCRdb lists TRBD1, though no DNA is available to test this call. CDR3 length: 17 amino acids. The germline gives CDR1 MNHEY, CDR2 SMNVEV (reference sequence).

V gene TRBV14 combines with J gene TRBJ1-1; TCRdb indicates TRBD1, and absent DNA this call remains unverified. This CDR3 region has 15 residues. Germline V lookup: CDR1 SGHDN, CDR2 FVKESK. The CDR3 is CASSQEFSGDTEAFF.

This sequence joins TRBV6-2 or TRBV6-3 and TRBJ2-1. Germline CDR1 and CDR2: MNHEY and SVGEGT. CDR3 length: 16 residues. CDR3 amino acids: CASTSLLGLFHNEQFF.

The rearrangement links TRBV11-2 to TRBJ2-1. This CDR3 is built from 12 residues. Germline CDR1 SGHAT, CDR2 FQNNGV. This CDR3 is CASSLVVDEQFF.

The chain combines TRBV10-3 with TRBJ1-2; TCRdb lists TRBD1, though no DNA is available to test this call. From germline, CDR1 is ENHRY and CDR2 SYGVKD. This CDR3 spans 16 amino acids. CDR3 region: CAISESRSRAWYGYTF.

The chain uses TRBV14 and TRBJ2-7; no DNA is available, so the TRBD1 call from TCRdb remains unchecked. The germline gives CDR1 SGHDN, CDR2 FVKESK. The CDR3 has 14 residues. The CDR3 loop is CASSPDGGIYEQYF.

The CDR3 protein is CASSPGTSGVPSYNEQFF. The chain combines TRBV12-3 or TRBV12-4 with TRBJ2-1; the TRBD2 assignment by TCRdb is unverifiable without DNA. This CDR3 is 18 amino acids long.

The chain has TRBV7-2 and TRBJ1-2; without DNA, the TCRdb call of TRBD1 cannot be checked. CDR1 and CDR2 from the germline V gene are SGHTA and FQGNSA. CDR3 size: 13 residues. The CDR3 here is CASSPEANYGYTF.

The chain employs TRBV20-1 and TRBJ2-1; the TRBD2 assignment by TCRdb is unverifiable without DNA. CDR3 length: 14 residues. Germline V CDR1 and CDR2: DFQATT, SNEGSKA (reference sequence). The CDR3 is CSARDPDYRRVGFF.

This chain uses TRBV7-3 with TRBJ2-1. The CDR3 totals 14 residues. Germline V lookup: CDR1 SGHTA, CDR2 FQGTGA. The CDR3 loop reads CASSFSSSYNEQFF. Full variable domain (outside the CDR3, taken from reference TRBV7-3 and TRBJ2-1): GAGVSQTPSNKVTEKGKYVELRCDPISGHTALYWYRQSLGQGPEFLIYFQGTGAADDSGLPNDRFFAVRPEGSVSTLKIQRTERGDSAVYLCASSFSSSYNEQFFGPGTRLTVL.